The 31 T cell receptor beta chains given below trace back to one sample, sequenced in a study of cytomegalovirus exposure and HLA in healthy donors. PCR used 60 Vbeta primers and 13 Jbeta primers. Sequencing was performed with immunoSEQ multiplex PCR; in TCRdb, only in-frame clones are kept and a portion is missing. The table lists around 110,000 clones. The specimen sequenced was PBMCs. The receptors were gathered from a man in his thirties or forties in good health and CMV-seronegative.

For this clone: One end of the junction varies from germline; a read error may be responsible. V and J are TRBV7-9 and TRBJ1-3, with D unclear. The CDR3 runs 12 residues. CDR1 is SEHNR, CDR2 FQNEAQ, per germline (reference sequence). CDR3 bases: TGTGCCAGCAGCTTAGATGTGTCACGCGTAGATTTT. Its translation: CASSLDVSRVDF. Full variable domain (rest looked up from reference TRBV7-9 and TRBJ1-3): DTGVSQNPRHKITKRGQNVTFRCDPISEHNRLYWYRQTLGQGPEFLTYFQNEAQLEKSRLLSDRFSAERPKGSFSTLEIQRTEQGDSAMYLCASSLDVSRVDFGEGSWLTVV.

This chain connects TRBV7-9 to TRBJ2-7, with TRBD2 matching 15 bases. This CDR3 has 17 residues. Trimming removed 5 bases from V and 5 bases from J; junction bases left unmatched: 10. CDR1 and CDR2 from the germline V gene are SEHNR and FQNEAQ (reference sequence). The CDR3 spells CASSAPGTSGGTDEQYF. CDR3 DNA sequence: TGTGCCAGCAGCGCTCCCGGGACTAGCGGGGGGACGGACGAGCAGTACTTC.

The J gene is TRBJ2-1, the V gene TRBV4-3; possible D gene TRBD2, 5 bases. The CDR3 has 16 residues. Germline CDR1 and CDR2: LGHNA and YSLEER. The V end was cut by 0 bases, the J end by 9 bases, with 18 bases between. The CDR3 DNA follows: TGCGCCAGCAGCCAAGAGCTTGGAGGATTGAAGGGTGAGCAGTTCTTC. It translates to CASSQELGGLKGEQFF.

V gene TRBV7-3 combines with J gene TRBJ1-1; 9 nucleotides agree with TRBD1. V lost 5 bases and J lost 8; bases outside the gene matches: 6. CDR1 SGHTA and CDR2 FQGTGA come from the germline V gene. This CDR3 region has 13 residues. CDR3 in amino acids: CASSQGQGPEAFF. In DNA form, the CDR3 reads TGTGCCAGCAGCCAGGGACAGGGTCCCGAAGCTTTCTTT. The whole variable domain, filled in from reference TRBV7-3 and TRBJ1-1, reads GAGVSQTPSNKVTEKGKYVELRCDPISGHTALYWYRQSLGQGPEFLIYFQGTGAADDSGLPNDRFFAVRPEGSVSTLKIQRTERGDSAVYLCASSQGQGPEAFFGQGTRLTVV.

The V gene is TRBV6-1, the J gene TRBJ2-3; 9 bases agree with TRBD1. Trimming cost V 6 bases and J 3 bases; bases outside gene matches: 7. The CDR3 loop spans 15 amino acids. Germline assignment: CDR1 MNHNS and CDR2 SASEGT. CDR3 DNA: TGTGCCAGCAGAAAGGACAGGGGTGTAACAGATACGCAGTATTTT. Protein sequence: CASRKDRGVTDTQYF.

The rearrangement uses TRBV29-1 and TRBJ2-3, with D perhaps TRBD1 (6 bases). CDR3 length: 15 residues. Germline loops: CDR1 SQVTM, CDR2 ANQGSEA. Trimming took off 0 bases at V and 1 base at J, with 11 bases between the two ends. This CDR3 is CSVEDGAGGTDTQYF. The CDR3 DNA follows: TGCAGCGTTGAAGATGGAGCAGGGGGCACAGATACGCAGTATTTT.

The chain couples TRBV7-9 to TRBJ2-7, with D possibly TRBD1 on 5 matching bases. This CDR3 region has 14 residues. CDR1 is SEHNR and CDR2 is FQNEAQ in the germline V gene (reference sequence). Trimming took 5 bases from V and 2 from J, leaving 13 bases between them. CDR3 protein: CASSVFQGTYEQYF. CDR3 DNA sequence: TGTGCCAGCAGCGTATTCCAGGGAACCTACGAGCAGTACTTC.

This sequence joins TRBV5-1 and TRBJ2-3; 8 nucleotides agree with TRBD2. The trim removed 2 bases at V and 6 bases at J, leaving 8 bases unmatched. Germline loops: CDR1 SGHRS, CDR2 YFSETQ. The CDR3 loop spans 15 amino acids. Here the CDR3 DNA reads TGCGCCAGCAGCTTAACCCGGGGGGGCGGGGATACGCAGTATTTT. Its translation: CASSLTRGGGDTQYF.

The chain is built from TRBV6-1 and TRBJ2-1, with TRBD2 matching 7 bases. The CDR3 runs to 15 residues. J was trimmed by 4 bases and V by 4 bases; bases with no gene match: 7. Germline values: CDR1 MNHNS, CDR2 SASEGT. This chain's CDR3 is CASSAQWGGYNEQFF. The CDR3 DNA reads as TGTGCCAGCAGTGCCCAGTGGGGGGGTTACAATGAGCAGTTCTTC.

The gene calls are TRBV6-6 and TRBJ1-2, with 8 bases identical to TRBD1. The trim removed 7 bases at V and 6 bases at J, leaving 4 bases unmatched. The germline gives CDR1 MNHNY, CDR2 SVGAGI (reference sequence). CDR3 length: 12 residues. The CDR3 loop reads CASTQGGDGYTF. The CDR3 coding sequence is TGTGCCAGCACACAGGGGGGGGATGGCTACACCTTC.

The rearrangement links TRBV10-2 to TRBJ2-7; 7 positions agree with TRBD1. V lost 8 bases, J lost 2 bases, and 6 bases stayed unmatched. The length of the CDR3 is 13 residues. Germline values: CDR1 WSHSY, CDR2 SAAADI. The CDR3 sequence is CASSDRFTYEQYF. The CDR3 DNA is TGCGCCAGCTCGGACAGGTTTACCTACGAGCAGTACTTC.

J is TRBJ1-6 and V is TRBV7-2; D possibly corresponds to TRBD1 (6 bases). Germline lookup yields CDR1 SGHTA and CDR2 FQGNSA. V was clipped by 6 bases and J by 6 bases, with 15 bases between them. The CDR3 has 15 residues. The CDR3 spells CASRLRGAGNSPLHF. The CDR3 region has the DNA TGTGCCAGCAGATTGCGGGGGGCGGGTAATTCACCCCTCCACTTT.

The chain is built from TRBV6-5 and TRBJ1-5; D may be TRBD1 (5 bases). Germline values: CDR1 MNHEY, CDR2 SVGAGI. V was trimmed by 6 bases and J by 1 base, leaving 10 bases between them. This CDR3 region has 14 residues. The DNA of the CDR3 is TGTGCCAGCAGGGCAGGGTGGAGCAATCAGCCCCAGCATTTT. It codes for CASRAGWSNQPQHF.

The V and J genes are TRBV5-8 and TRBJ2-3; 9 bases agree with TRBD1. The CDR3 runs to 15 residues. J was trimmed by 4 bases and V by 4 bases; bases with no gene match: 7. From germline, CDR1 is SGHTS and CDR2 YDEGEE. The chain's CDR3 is CASSIATGGADTQYF. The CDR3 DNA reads TGTGCCAGCAGCATAGCGACAGGGGGGGCAGATACGCAGTATTTT.

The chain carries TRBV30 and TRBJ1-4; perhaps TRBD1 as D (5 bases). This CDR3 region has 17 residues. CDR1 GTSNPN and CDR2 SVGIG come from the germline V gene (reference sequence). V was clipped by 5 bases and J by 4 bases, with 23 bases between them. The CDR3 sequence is CAWADPTRAGNNEKLFF. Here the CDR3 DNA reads TGTGCCTGGGCTGATCCGACCCGGGCAGGGAATAATGAAAAACTGTTTTTT.

The CDR3 spells CASSLAHFPTGVRHEQYF. DNA for the CDR3: TGTGCCAGCAGCTTAGCCCACTTCCCGACAGGGGTGAGGCACGAGCAGTACTTC. The rearrangement uses TRBV7-8 and TRBJ2-7; 8 nucleotides line up with TRBD1. Per germline, CDR1 SGHVS and CDR2 FQNEAQ. The CDR3 totals 18 residues. Trimming took 0 bases from V and 5 from J; bases not matched to a gene: 15. Variable domain in full (rest from reference TRBV7-8 and TRBJ2-7): GAGVSQSPRYKVAKRGQDVALRCDPISGHVSLFWYQQALGQGPEFLTYFQNEAQLDKSGLPSDRFFAERPEGSVSTLKIQRTQQEDSAVYLCASSLAHFPTGVRHEQYFGPGTRLTVT.

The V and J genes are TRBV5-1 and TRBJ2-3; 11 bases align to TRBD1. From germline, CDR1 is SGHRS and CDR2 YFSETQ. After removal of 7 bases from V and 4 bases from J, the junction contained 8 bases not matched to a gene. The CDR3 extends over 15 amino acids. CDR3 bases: TGCGCCAGCGGACCCGCGGGACAGGGGGCAGATACGCAGTATTTT. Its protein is CASGPAGQGADTQYF.

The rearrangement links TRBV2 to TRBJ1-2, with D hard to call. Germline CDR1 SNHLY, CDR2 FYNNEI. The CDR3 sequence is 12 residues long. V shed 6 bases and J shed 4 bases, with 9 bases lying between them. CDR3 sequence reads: CASSREGYGYTF. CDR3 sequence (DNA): TGTGCCAGCAGCCGAGAGGGCTATGGCTACACCTTC.

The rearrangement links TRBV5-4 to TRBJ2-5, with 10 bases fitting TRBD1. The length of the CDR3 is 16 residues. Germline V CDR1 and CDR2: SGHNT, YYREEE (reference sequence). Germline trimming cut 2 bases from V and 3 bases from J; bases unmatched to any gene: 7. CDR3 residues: CASSLDGDRGKETQYF. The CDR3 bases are TGTGCCAGCAGCTTAGATGGGGACAGGGGAAAAGAGACCCAGTACTTC. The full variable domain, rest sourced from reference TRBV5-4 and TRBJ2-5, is ETGVTQSPTHLIKTRGQQVTLRCSSQSGHNTVSWYQQALGQGPQFIFQYYREEENGRGNFPPRFSGLQFPNYSSELNVNALELDDSALYLCASSLDGDRGKETQYFGPGTRLLVL.

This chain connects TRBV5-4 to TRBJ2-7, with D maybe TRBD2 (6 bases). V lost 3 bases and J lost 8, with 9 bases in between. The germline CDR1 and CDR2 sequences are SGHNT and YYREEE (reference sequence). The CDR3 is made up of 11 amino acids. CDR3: CASSSGAQQYF. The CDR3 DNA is TGTGCCAGCAGCTCGGGAGCGCAGCAGTACTTC.

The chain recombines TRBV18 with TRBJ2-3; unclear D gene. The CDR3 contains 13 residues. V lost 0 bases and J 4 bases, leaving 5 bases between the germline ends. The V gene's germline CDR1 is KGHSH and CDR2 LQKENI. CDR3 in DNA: TGTGCCAGCTCACCACCGTCGGCAGATACGCAGTATTTT. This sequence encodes CASSPPSADTQYF.

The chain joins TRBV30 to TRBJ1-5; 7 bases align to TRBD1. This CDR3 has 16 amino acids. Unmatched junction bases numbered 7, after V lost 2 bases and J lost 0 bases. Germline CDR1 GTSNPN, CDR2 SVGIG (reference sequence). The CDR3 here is CAWSMTGPYSNQPQHF. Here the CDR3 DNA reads TGTGCCTGGAGTATGACAGGGCCATATAGCAATCAGCCCCAGCATTTT.

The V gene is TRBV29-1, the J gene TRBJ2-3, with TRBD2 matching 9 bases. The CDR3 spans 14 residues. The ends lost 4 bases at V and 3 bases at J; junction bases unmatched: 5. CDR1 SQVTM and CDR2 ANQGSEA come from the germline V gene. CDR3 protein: CSVVVSGGTDTQYF. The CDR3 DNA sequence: TGCAGCGTTGTTGTTAGCGGGGGAACAGATACGCAGTATTTT.

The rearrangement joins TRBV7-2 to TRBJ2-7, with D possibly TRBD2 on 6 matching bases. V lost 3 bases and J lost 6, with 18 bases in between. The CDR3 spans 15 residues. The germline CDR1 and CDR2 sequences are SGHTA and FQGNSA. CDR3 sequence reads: CASSFPGLALLEQYF. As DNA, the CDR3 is TGTGCCAGCAGCTTCCCGGGACTCGCTCTACTCGAGCAGTACTTC.

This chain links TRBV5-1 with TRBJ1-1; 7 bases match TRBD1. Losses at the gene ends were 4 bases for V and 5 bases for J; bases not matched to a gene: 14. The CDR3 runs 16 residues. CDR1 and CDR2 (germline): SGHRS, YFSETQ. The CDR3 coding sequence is TGCGCCAGCAGCCCAATATTAACAGGGGCAGGTACTGAAGCTTTCTTT. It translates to CASSPILTGAGTEAFF.

CDR3 residues: CASSEPGVSYEQYF. CDR3 in DNA: TGCGCCAGCAGCGAACCAGGGGTCTCCTACGAGCAGTACTTC. The V call is TRBV5-1, the J call TRBJ2-7; tentatively, D is TRBD1 (6 bases). The CDR3 length is 14 residues. Deletions cut 4 bases from V and 0 bases from J, with 11 bases between. Germline CDR1 SGHRS, CDR2 YFSETQ.

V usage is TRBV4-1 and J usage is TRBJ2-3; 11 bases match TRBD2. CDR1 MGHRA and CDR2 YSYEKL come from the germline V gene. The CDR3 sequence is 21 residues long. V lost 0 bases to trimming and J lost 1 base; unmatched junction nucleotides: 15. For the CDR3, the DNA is TGCGCCAGCAGCCAAGAATCTCCGGTAGCGGGGGGGCAAGGTGGCACAGATACGCAGTATTTT. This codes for CASSQESPVAGGQGGTDTQYF.

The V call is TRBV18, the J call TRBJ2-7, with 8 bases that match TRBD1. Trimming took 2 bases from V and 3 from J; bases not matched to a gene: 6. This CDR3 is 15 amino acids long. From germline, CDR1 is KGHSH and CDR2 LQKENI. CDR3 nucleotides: TGTGCCAGCTCACCAGCACAGGGGGGTTTCTACGAGCAGTACTTC. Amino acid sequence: CASSPAQGGFYEQYF.

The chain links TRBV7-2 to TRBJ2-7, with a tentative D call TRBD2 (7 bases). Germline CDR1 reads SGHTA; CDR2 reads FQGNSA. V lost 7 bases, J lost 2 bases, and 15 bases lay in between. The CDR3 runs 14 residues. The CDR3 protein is CASTLWGGPYEQYF. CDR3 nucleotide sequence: TGTGCCAGCACCCTGTGGGGGGGGCCCTACGAGCAGTACTTC.

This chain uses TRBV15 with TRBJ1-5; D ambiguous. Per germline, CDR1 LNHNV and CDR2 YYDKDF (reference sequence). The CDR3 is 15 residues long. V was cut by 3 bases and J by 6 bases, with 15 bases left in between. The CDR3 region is CATSRYPPESQPQHF. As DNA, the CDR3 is TGTGCCACCAGCAGGTACCCCCCGGAGAGTCAGCCCCAGCATTTT.

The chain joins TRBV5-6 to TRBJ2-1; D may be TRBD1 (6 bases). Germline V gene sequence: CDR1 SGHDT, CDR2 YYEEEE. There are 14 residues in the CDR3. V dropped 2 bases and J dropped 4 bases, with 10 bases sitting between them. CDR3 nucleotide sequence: TGTGCCAGCAGCTTTCTCACAGGGTACAATGAGCAGTTCTTC. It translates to CASSFLTGYNEQFF.